Below are 31 T cell receptor beta chains sequenced from a single sample in a study of cytomegalovirus exposure and HLA in healthy donors. This PCR relied on a set of 60 Vbeta primers and 13 Jbeta primers. Sequenced by immunoSEQ multiplex PCR; TCRdb stores in-frame clones only, minus some. Of some 200,000 clones in the sample, roughly 73% were seen once. The specimen sequenced was PBMCs. The receptors stem from a woman aged 25 to 39 in good health and CMV-seronegative.

The chain has TRBV7-9 and TRBJ2-5, with a weak D call TRBD2 (5 bases). Per germline, CDR1 SEHNR and CDR2 FQNEAQ (reference sequence). The CDR3 spans 18 residues. Trimming cost V 7 bases and J 5 bases, with 29 bases left between them. DNA for the CDR3: TGTGCCAGCACTTCTAGCTCCCGTGGGCAGGATGTACTGGAGACCCAGTACTTC. Protein product: CASTSSSRGQDVLETQYF.

The V gene is TRBV7-2, the J gene TRBJ2-5; D not resolved. CDR1 SGHTA and CDR2 FQGNSA come from the germline V gene. The CDR3 sequence is 15 residues long. Trimming removed 1 base from V and 5 bases from J, with 14 bases in between. The CDR3 here is CASSLEQMPLETQYF. The CDR3 DNA is TGTGCCAGCAGCTTAGAACAGATGCCCTTGGAGACCCAGTACTTC.

The V and J genes are TRBV7-6 and TRBJ1-4; D is possibly TRBD1 (5 bases). Germline V gene sequence: CDR1 SGHVS, CDR2 FNYEAQ. CDR3 size: 18 residues. V lost 2 bases, J lost 5 bases, and 21 bases lay in between. The CDR3 protein is CASSLRGAGGDANEKLFF. The CDR3 DNA follows: TGTGCCAGCAGCTTAAGGGGTGCGGGGGGGGACGCGAATGAAAAACTGTTTTTT.

The V gene is TRBV6-1, the J gene TRBJ2-7, with D unresolved. The CDR3 totals 14 residues. V gave up 8 bases and J gave up 3 bases, with 17 bases separating them. The germline CDR1 and CDR2 sequences are MNHNS and SASEGT. In DNA, the CDR3 is TGTGCCAGCGGATCGAGAGACTCAATCTACGAGCAGTACTTC. Its protein is CASGSRDSIYEQYF.

This sequence joins TRBV4-3 and TRBJ2-1; 14 nucleotides line up with TRBD2. V was clipped by 0 bases and J by 10 bases; unmatched bases: 2. This CDR3 spans 15 amino acids. Germline CDR1 reads LGHNA; CDR2 reads YSLEER. The CDR3 coding sequence is TGCGCCAGCAGCCAAGATGGGACTAGCGGGGGAGAGCAGTTCTTC. This sequence encodes CASSQDGTSGGEQFF.

This sequence joins TRBV5-6 and TRBJ1-1, with 9 bases fitting TRBD1. The CDR3 sequence is 16 residues long. V lost 4 bases, J lost 3 bases, and 10 bases stayed unmatched. Germline V gene lookup returns CDR1 SGHDT and CDR2 YYEEEE. The CDR3 region is CASSNGDRAGDTEAFF. CDR3 in DNA: TGTGCCAGCAGCAACGGGGACAGGGCAGGGGACACTGAAGCTTTCTTT.

The chain recombines TRBV5-4 with TRBJ1-2; 7 nucleotides agree with TRBD1. V trimming: 3 bases; J trimming: 2 bases; junction bases outside the gene matches: 7. The CDR3 spans 15 residues. The germline gives CDR1 SGHNT, CDR2 YYREEE (reference sequence). This CDR3 reads CASSSSGQRNYGYTF. The CDR3 coding sequence is TGTGCCAGCAGCTCATCGGGACAGCGAAACTATGGCTACACCTTC. The full variable domain, with the rest looked up from reference TRBV5-4 and TRBJ1-2, is ETGVTQSPTHLIKTRGQQVTLRCSSQSGHNTVSWYQQALGQGPQFIFQYYREEENGRGNFPPRFSGLQFPNYSSELNVNALELDDSALYLCASSSSGQRNYGYTFGSGTRLTVV.

The genes are TRBV30 and TRBJ2-3; tentative D call: TRBD2 (5 bases). V was pared by 1 base and J by 1 base, with 12 bases between. CDR1 is GTSNPN and CDR2 is SVGIG in the germline V gene (reference sequence). The CDR3 loop spans 15 amino acids. The CDR3: CAWSATLGGTDTQYF. In nucleotides, the CDR3 is TGTGCCTGGAGTGCGACACTCGGGGGCACAGATACGCAGTATTTT.

This rearrangement joins TRBV5-1 to TRBJ1-1; no reliable D call. V dropped 0 bases and J dropped 8 bases, with 8 bases sitting between them. The CDR3 spans 12 residues. Germline loops: CDR1 SGHRS, CDR2 YFSETQ. CDR3 coding DNA: TGCGCCAGCAGCTTGGCCAGCGGCGAAGCTTTCTTT. As protein: CASSLASGEAFF.

V is TRBV5-1 and J is TRBJ2-1; TRBD1 agrees at 8 bases. Germline V gene lookup returns CDR1 SGHRS and CDR2 YFSETQ. Trimming at V came to 0 bases and at J to 9 bases, leaving 8 bases not matched to a gene. The CDR3 is made up of 15 amino acids. The CDR3 bases are TGCGCCAGCAGCTTGGCTCAGGGGGCCCCTGGTGAGCAGTTCTTC. Residues: CASSLAQGAPGEQFF.

A note on this clone: The same CDR3 is also encoded by other DNA sequences in this sample. This chain uses TRBV5-1 with TRBJ1-1; D is ambiguous. Trimming pared 0 bases from V and 0 bases from J, leaving 12 bases between. This CDR3 region has 16 residues. Germline V CDR1 and CDR2: SGHRS, YFSETQ. The CDR3 loop reads CASSLEARGMNTEAFF. The CDR3 bases are TGCGCCAGCAGCTTGGAAGCTCGGGGTATGAACACTGAAGCTTTCTTT.

This clone was recorded once. V gene TRBV6-6 combines with J gene TRBJ1-1; 7 bases agree with TRBD1. CDR3 length: 15 amino acids. The germline V gene has CDR1 MNHNY and CDR2 SVGAGI (reference sequence). V dropped 5 bases and J dropped 0; count of bases not matched to a gene: 6. The CDR3 region is CASSHRTGLNTEAFF. CDR3 in DNA: TGTGCCAGCAGTCACCGGACAGGTTTGAACACTGAAGCTTTCTTT.

The chain uses TRBV7-2 and TRBJ2-7, with D perhaps matching TRBD2 (5 bases). The CDR3 runs 13 residues. V was trimmed by 3 bases and J by 7 bases, leaving 13 bases between them. In germline, CDR1 is SGHTA, CDR2 FQGNSA. The CDR3 DNA follows: TGTGCCAGCAGCTTTTGGACCCCGGGGGAGCAGTACTTC. This encodes CASSFWTPGEQYF.

The chain couples TRBV5-1 to TRBJ2-2, with 7 bases aligning to TRBD1. Germline loops: CDR1 SGHRS, CDR2 YFSETQ. The CDR3 consists of 15 residues. V gave up 4 bases and J gave up 1 base; unmatched junction bases: 4. The CDR3 reads CASSLPGGNTGELFF. DNA for the CDR3: TGCGCCAGCAGCCTCCCAGGGGGGAACACCGGGGAGCTGTTTTTT.

The chain is built from TRBV19 and TRBJ2-1; 7 nucleotides align to TRBD2. CDR3 length: 14 residues. Germline trimming cut 7 bases from V and 0 bases from J; bases unmatched to any gene: 3. The germline gives CDR1 LNHDA, CDR2 SQIVND (reference sequence). CDR3 in amino acids: CASTSGSSYNEQFF. In DNA, the CDR3 is TGTGCCAGTACTAGCGGAAGCTCCTACAATGAGCAGTTCTTC. The complete variable domain, with remaining parts taken from reference TRBV19 and TRBJ2-1, reads DGGITQSPKYLFRKEGQNVTLSCEQNLNHDAMYWYRQDPGQGLRLIYYSQIVNDFQKGDIAEGYSVSREKKESFPLTVTSAQKNPTAFYLCASTSGSSYNEQFFGPGTRLTVL.

This clone has only one observation. This chain uses TRBV27 with TRBJ1-1; possible D gene TRBD1, 5 bases. Trimming left V 10 bases short and J 9 bases short, with 15 bases between. This CDR3 comprises 11 residues. The germline V gene encodes CDR1 MNHEY and CDR2 SMNVEV (reference sequence). In DNA, the CDR3 is TGTGCCACCGTGGAGACAGACCAAGCTTTCTTT. It specifies CATVETDQAFF.

The chain recombines TRBV12-5 with TRBJ2-1; the match to TRBD1 covers 10 bases. J lost 9 bases, V lost 6 bases, and 11 bases had no gene match. The CDR3 totals 15 residues. Germline V lookup: CDR1 LGHNT, CDR2 FRNRAP. The CDR3 region is CASGVTGQGSPEQFF. In DNA, the CDR3 is TGTGCTAGTGGGGTAACGGGACAGGGGAGTCCTGAGCAGTTCTTC.

V gene TRBV9 combines with J gene TRBJ1-2; 7 nucleotides align to TRBD1. Germline loops: CDR1 SGDLS, CDR2 YYNGEE. This CDR3 is 17 amino acids long. Trimming at V came to 3 bases and at J to 1 base, leaving 12 bases not matched to a gene. This CDR3 reads CASSGTSRQGNNYGYTF. CDR3 bases: TGTGCCAGCAGCGGAACGTCTAGACAGGGAAATAACTATGGCTACACCTTC.

The chain employs TRBV19 and TRBJ2-7, with D perhaps matching TRBD1 (5 bases). Germline CDR1 reads LNHDA; CDR2 reads SQIVND (reference sequence). The CDR3 length is 15 residues. V was trimmed by 6 bases and J by 3 bases, leaving 18 bases between them. The CDR3 sequence: CASRKSGNLGYEQYF. CDR3 DNA: TGTGCCAGTAGGAAGTCAGGGAACCTCGGCTACGAGCAGTACTTC.

The CDR3 bases are TGTGCCAGCAGTGAGGTGGGACTAGCGCCGTCCTACGAGCAGTACTTC. Its translation is CASSEVGLAPSYEQYF. The chain is built from TRBV6-1 and TRBJ2-7, with TRBD2 matching over 10 bases. This CDR3 has 16 residues. Germline CDR1 and CDR2: MNHNS and SASEGT. V shed 3 bases and J 1 base; nucleotides not matched to a gene: 6.

This clone was detected only a few times. The chain couples TRBV10-2 to TRBJ2-3; 7 bases are shared with TRBD2. Germline lookup yields CDR1 WSHSY and CDR2 SAAADI. Trimming cost V 6 bases and J 2 bases; bases outside gene matches: 5. The CDR3 is 14 residues long. CDR3 sequence reads: CASSLGGITDTQYF. The CDR3 nucleotides read TGCGCCAGCAGCCTCGGGGGGATCACAGATACGCAGTATTTT.

This clone was found a few times. V gene TRBV7-2 combines with J gene TRBJ2-1; 13 bases are a match to TRBD2. This CDR3 is built from 16 residues. V shed 3 bases and J 2 bases; nucleotides not matched to a gene: 1. The V gene's germline CDR1 is SGHTA and CDR2 FQGNSA. The CDR3 region is CASSFGLAGAYNEQFF. DNA for the CDR3: TGTGCCAGCAGCTTCGGACTAGCGGGAGCCTACAATGAGCAGTTCTTC.

This clone has a handful of counts. The rearrangement uses TRBV14 and TRBJ1-2; D ambiguous. Germline loops: CDR1 SGHDN, CDR2 FVKESK. The CDR3 is 13 residues long. V was trimmed by 5 bases and J by 2 bases, leaving 9 bases between them. CDR3 residues: CASSKATNYGYTF. Written as DNA, the CDR3 is TGTGCCAGCAGCAAAGCCACAAACTATGGCTACACCTTC.

The genes are TRBV5-1 and TRBJ2-1; D is possibly TRBD2 (6 bases). The V gene's germline CDR1 is SGHRS and CDR2 YFSETQ. The CDR3 consists of 15 residues. V was trimmed by 7 bases and J by 1 base, leaving 15 bases between them. The CDR3 DNA reads TGCGCCAGCGTCCGGTCGGGGGAATCCTACAATGAGCAGTTCTTC. Translating it yields CASVRSGESYNEQFF.

V usage is TRBV19 and J usage is TRBJ1-2; D is possibly TRBD1 (5 bases). Germline CDR1 LNHDA, CDR2 SQIVND (reference sequence). This CDR3 spans 15 amino acids. V lost 5 bases, J lost 4 bases, and 17 bases lay in between. The CDR3 loop reads CASSPGPGGVYGYTF. The CDR3 nucleotides read TGTGCCAGTAGTCCCGGGCCTGGAGGGGTCTATGGCTACACCTTC.

J is TRBJ1-2 and V is TRBV19; 8 nucleotides line up with TRBD1. The J segment lost 1 base and the V segment lost 6 bases, leaving 7 bases of the junction unmatched. CDR3 length: 15 residues. Germline values: CDR1 LNHDA, CDR2 SQIVND (reference sequence). In DNA, the CDR3 is TGTGCCAGTAGCCAAGGACAGGGTATTAACTATGGCTACACCTTC. The encoded protein is CASSQGQGINYGYTF.

The V call is TRBV30, the J call TRBJ2-3, with D possibly matching TRBD1 (6 bases). CDR1 GTSNPN and CDR2 SVGIG come from the germline V gene (reference sequence). This CDR3 has 14 amino acids. The V and J ends lost 2 bases and 1 base respectively, with 10 bases between them. Written as DNA, the CDR3 is TGTGCCTGGAGTCCCAGGGGAGGCACAGATACGCAGTATTTT. Encoded protein: CAWSPRGGTDTQYF.

The chain is built from TRBV4-1 and TRBJ2-6; the D gene is possibly TRBD1 (5 bases). V was clipped by 1 base and J by 1 base, with 14 bases between them. The V gene's germline CDR1 is MGHRA and CDR2 YSYEKL. There are 18 residues in the CDR3. CDR3 amino acids: CASSQGRQGRSGANVLTF. The CDR3 DNA sequence: TGCGCCAGCAGCCAAGGAAGGCAGGGTAGGTCTGGGGCCAACGTCCTGACTTTC.

DNA for the CDR3: TGTGCCAGCAGCCGGGGGGGGGTGGACACTGAAGCTTTCTTT. Translation: CASSRGGVDTEAFF. This sequence joins TRBV11-3 and TRBJ1-1, with D perhaps TRBD1 (5 bases). The CDR3 is 14 amino acids. Trimming cost V 5 bases and J 3 bases, with 13 bases left between them. Germline V gene lookup returns CDR1 SGHNT and CDR2 YENEEA.

This clone was counted a few times. V gene TRBV5-4 combines with J gene TRBJ1-2; 8 positions agree with TRBD1. CDR1 is SGHNT and CDR2 is YYREEE in the germline V gene (reference sequence). The CDR3 length is 14 residues. V trimming: 4 bases; J trimming: 4 bases; junction bases outside the gene matches: 6. The CDR3 bases are TGTGCCAGCAGCCCAGACAGGGGCTCCTATGGCTACACCTTC. This gives the protein CASSPDRGSYGYTF.

This clone was found a few times. Written as DNA, the CDR3 is TGTGCCAGCACGACAGGTCTCTATGGCTACACCTTC. As protein: CASTTGLYGYTF. This chain connects TRBV28 to TRBJ1-2; the D gene is possibly TRBD1 (6 bases). In germline, CDR1 is MDHEN, CDR2 SYDVKM. V lost 7 bases and J 4 bases, leaving 10 bases between the germline ends. The CDR3 loop spans 12 amino acids.